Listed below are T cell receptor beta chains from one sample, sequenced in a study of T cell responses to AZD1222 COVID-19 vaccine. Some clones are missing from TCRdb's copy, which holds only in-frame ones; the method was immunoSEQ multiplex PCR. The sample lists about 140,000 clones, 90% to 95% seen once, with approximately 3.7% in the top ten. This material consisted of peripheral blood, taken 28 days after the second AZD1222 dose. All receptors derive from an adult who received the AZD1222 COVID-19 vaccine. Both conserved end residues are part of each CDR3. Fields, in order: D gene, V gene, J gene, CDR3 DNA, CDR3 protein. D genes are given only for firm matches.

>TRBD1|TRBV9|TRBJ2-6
TGTGCCAGCAGCGTAGGACCCGGGACAGGGGGTTCTGGGGCCAACGTCCTGACTTTC
CASSVGPGTGGSGANVLTF
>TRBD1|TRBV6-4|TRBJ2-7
TGTGCCAGCAGCATTACCGGGACAGGGGCGAACGAGCAGTACTTC
CASSITGTGANEQYF
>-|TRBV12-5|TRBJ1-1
TGTGCTAGTGCCCTGAGGGACTTACAGAACACTGAAGCTTTCTTT
CASALRDLQNTEAFF
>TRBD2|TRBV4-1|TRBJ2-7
TGCGCCAGCAGCATTGGGACTAGCGGGAGATCCTACGAGCAGTACTTC
CASSIGTSGRSYEQYF
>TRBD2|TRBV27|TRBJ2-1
TGTGCCAGCAGTTGGGGACTAGCGGGGGGGGACAATGAGCAGTTCTTC
CASSWGLAGGDNEQFF
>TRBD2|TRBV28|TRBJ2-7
TGTGCCAGCAGTGAGGAAAGCGGGAGGGCCGCCTACGAGCAGTACTTC
CASSEESGRAAYEQYF
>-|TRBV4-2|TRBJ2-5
TGTGCCAGCAGCCAGGAGGCGGCAGGGGGGGAGACCCAGTACTTC
CASSQEAAGGETQYF
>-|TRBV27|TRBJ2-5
TGTGCCACCAGCCCCTCGGGGCCACCACAAGAGACCCAGTACTTC
CATSPSGPPQETQYF
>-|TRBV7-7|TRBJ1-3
TGTGCTAGCAGCTTAAAATCCTCGAGACGGGGCGGAAACACCATATATTTT
CASSLKSSRRGGNTIYF
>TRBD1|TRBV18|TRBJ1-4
TGTGCCAGCTCACTCCGGACAGGGGACGAAAAACTGTTTTTT
CASSLRTGDEKLFF